Here is one T cell receptor beta chain with its context. This entry is derived from a study of neoadjuvant anti-PD-1 for oral cavity cancer. The time point here: after neoadjuvant nivolumab, at surgical resection. Trimming removed 2 bases from V and 5 bases from J; junction bases left unmatched: 9. This CDR3 spans 16 amino acids. CDR1 and CDR2 from the germline V gene are SNHLY and FYNNEI. The protocol was immunoSEQ multiplex PCR, while the TCRdb copy is restricted to in-frame clones and leaves out a portion. The profile shows 15,000 or so clones, 60% to 75% of them singletons. The V call is TRBV2, the J call TRBJ1-2, with 9 bases lining up with TRBD1. This TCR was recovered from a person aged 40 to 85 with oral cavity squamous cell carcinoma. This material consisted of PBMCs, taken after nivolumab (anti-PD-1) treatment. CDR3 region: CASSEPRDRVGYGYTF. The DNA for the CDR3 is TGTGCCAGCAGTGAACCTCGGGACAGGGTAGGGTATGGCTACACCTTC.